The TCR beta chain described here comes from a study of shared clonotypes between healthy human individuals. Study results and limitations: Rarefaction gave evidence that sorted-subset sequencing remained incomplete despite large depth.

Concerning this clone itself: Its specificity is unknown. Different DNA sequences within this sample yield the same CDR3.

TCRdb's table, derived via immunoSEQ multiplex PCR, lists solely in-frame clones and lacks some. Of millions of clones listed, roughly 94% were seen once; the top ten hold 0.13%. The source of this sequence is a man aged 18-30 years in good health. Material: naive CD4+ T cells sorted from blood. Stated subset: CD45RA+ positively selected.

The CDR3 is CAISESEYEQYF. CDR3 nucleotide sequence: TGTGCCATCAGTGAGTCGGAGTACGAGCAGTACTTC. The J gene is TRBJ2-7, the V gene TRBV10-3; D is ambiguous. Trimming pared 0 bases from V and 4 bases from J, leaving 4 bases between. CDR3 length: 12 residues. In germline, CDR1 is ENHRY, CDR2 SYGVKD.